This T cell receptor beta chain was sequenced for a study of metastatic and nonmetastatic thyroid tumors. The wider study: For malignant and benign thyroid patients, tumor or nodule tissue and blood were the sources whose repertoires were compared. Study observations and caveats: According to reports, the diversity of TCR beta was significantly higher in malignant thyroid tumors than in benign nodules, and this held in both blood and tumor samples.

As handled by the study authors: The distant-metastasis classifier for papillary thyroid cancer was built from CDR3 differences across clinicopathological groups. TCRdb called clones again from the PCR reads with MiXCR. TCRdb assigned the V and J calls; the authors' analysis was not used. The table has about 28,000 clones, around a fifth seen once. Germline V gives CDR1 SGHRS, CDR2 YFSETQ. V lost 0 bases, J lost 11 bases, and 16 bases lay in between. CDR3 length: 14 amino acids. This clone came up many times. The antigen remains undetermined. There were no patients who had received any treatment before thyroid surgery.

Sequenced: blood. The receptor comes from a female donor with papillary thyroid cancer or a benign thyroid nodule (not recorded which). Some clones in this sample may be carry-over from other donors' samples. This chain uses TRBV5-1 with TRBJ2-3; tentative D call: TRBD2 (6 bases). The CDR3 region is CASSLGLEFPVQYF. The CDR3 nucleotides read TGCGCCAGCAGCTTGGGACTAGAATTCCCCGTGCAGTATTTT.